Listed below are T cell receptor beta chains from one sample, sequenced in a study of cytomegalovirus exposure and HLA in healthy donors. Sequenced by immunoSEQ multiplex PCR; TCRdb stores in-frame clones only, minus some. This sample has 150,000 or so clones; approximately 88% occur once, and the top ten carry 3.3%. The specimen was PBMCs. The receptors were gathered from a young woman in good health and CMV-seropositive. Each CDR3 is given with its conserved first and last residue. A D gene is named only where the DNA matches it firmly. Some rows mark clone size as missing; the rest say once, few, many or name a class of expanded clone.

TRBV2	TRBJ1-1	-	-	TGTGCCAGCAGACTGTTGGCCTCGGGCACTGAAGCTTTCTTT	CASRLLASGTEAFF
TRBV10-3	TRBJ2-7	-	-	TGTGCCATCAGACCCGCGTGGGGGGGCAAGTCCTACGAGCAGTACTTC	CAIRPAWGGKSYEQYF
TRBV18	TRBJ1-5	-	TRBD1	TGTGCCAGCTCACCCACGACAGGGTTGCGCCAGCATTTT	CASSPTTGLRQHF
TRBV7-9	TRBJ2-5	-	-	TGTGCCAGCAGCCCTCGGGCGAGGAGGCAAGAGACCCAGTACTTC	CASSPRARRQETQYF
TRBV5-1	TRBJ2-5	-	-	TGCGCCAGCAGCCAAGACAGCTCACGGACCCAGTACTTC	CASSQDSSRTQYF
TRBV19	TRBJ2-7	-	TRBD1	TGTGCCAGTAGTAGGACAGGGACCTCCTACGAGCAGTACTTC	CASSRTGTSYEQYF
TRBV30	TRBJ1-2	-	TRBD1	TGTGCCTGGAGTTACAGGGGCGGGGAGGGCTACACCTTC	CAWSYRGGEGYTF
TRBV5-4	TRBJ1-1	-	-	TGTGCCAGCAGCTTGCCAGCCGCGGACACTGAAGCTTTCTTT	CASSLPAADTEAFF
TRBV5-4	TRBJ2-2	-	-	TGTGCCAGCAGCTCAGACAGAGCCGGGGAGCTGTTTTTT	CASSSDRAGELFF
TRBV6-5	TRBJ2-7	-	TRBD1	TGTGCCAGCAGTGACGACAGGGGATCCTACGAGCAGTACTTC	CASSDDRGSYEQYF
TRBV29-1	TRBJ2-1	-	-	TGCAGCGTTGTCATTCCCAGCGTCTCCTACAATGAGCAGTTCTTC	CSVVIPSVSYNEQFF
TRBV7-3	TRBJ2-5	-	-	TGTGCCAGCAGCCCCGGGAGAAAAGAGACCCAGTACTTC	CASSPGRKETQYF
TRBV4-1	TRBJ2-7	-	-	TGCGCCAGCAGCCACGAATCGGGACTGATCCCCTACGAGCAGTACTTC	CASSHESGLIPYEQYF
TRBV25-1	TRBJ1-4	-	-	TGTGCCAGCAGTGCCTCAGGGAATAATGAAAAACTGTTTTTT	CASSASGNNEKLFF
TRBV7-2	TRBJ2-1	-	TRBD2	TGTGCCAGCAGCCCTAGGTTTGGGGGAGGGAAGGTTGAGCAGTTCTTC	CASSPRFGGGKVEQFF
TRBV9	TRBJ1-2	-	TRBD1	TGTGCCAGCAGCGCAGGGACAGGGTCTGCCAGCGACTATGGCTACACCTTC	CASSAGTGSASDYGYTF
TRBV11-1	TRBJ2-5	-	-	TGTGCCAGCAGCCACACGGAGGGCCGGGAGACCCAGTACTTC	CASSHTEGRETQYF
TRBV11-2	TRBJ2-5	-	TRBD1	TGTGCCAGCAGCTTGGGACAGGGAGGGACCCAGTACTTC	CASSLGQGGTQYF
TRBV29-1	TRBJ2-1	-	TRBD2	TGCAGCGTTGAAGATGTGGGACCGCGGGGGGTCAATGAGCAGTTCTTC	CSVEDVGPRGVNEQFF
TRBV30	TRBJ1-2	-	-	TGTGCCTGGTTTACATCCCGCAACTATGGCTACACCTTC	CAWFTSRNYGYTF
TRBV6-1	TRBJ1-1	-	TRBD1	TGTGCCAGCAGGGCCAAGGGGGCCTGGAACACTGAAGCTTTCTTT	CASRAKGAWNTEAFF
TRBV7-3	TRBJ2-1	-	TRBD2	TGTGCCAGCAGCCCGGGGACTAGTATTCGAAAGGACAATGAGCAGTTCTTC	CASSPGTSIRKDNEQFF
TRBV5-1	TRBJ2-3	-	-	TGCGCCAGTAAACAGGGATTAACAGATACGCAGTATTTT	CASKQGLTDTQYF
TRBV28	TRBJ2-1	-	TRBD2	TGTGCCAGCAGTTTACCATTAGCGGGGGGCGACAATGAGCAGTTCTTC	CASSLPLAGGDNEQFF
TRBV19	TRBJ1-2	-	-	TGTGCCAGTAGTTCGGCCGGGTTCGATGGCTACACCTTC	CASSSAGFDGYTF
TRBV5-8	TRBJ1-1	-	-	TGTGCCAGCAGCCACCAAGGGGCCCTAATGAACACTGAAGCTTTCTTT	CASSHQGALMNTEAFF
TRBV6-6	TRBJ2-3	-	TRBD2	TGTGCCAGCATACGGGGGGAAACAGATACGCAGTATTTT	CASIRGETDTQYF
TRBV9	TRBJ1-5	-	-	TGTGCCAGCAGCGTGGGAGGTAGCAATCAGCCCCAGCATTTT	CASSVGGSNQPQHF
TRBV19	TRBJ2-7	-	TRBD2	TGTGCCAGTAGTATAGGTCTAGCGGGAGGGCGTCTCTACGAGCAGTACTTC	CASSIGLAGGRLYEQYF
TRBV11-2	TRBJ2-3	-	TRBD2	TGTGCCAGCAGCTTAGTGGCGGGAGCCCTGGATACGCAGTATTTT	CASSLVAGALDTQYF
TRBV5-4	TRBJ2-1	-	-	TGTGCCAGCAGCCCCGGACAGCGCAATGAGCAGTTCTTC	CASSPGQRNEQFF
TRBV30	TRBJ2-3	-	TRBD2	TGTGCCTGGAGTGTAGGGACTACTCACACAGATACGCAGTATTTT	CAWSVGTTHTDTQYF
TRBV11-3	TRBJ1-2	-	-	TGTGCCAGCAGCTTAGATCCCGGACAGTTCTATGGCTACACCTTC	CASSLDPGQFYGYTF
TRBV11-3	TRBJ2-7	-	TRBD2	TGTGCCAGCAGGGGACTAGCGGGAGACGCCTACGAGCAGTACTTC	CASRGLAGDAYEQYF
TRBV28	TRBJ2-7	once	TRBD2	TGTGCCAGCAGTTTCACTAGCGGGAGCAAGTACGAGCAGTACTTC	CASSFTSGSKYEQYF
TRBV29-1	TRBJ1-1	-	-	TGCAGCGGAAAACAGGGCCCGGACACTGAAGCTTTCTTT	CSGKQGPDTEAFF
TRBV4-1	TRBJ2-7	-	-	TGCGCCAGCAGCCAAGGAGTGAGGTACGAGCAGTACTTC	CASSQGVRYEQYF
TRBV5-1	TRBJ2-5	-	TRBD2	TGCGCCAGCAGCTTGGGGGCGGGAGCGGGCCTGCGGGAGACCCAGTACTTC	CASSLGAGAGLRETQYF
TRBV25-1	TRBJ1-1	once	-	TGTGCCAGCACTCCCCCGGGGATTCACACTGAAGCTTTCTTT	CASTPPGIHTEAFF
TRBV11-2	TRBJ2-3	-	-	TGTGCCAGCAGCTTAGATGTCGCAGGGGATTCAGATACGCAGTATTTT	CASSLDVAGDSDTQYF
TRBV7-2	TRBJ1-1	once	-	TGTGCCAGCAGCTTCGGACAGCTACACACTGAAGCTTTCTTT	CASSFGQLHTEAFF
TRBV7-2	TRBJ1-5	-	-	TGTGCCAGCAGCCTCGATCACAGATCCAATCAGCCCCAGCATTTT	CASSLDHRSNQPQHF
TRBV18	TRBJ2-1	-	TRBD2	TGTGCCAGCTCACCCCCGTTTGGCGGGAGCCTGAACAATGAGCAGTTCTTC	CASSPPFGGSLNNEQFF
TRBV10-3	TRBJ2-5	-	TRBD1	TGTGCCACAACCGACAGGGTAGGAGAGACCCAGTACTTC	CATTDRVGETQYF
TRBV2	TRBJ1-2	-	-	TGTGCCATACCGGGGAGAGGGAACTATGGCTACACCTTC	CAIPGRGNYGYTF
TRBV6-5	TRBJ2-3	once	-	TGTGCCAGCAGTCAGACAGATCCGACAGATACGCAGTATTTT	CASSQTDPTDTQYF